Listed below are T cell receptor beta chains from one sample, sequenced in a study of PD-L1 blockade in urothelial cancer. This table comes from immunoSEQ multiplex PCR, and its TCRdb copy is limited to in-frame clones, with some not included. The repertoire holds about 43,000 clones, with roughly 85% as singletons. The source material was PBMCs, sampled around atezolizumab (anti-PD-L1) treatment. These receptors all stem from a man in his 60s with urothelial cancer. CDR3s include the opening cysteine and the closing phenylalanine or tryptophan. Fields, in order: V gene, J gene, clone size, CDR3 protein. Expanded clones get a size class; other rows say once, few or many, or leave the size out.

TRBV19,TRBJ2-3,.,CASSTGTPVTQYF
TRBV28,TRBJ1-5,.,CASSPPGQGNHQPQHF
TRBV5-1,TRBJ2-2,few,CASSLGQGVTGELFF
TRBV6-5,TRBJ2-7,few,CASSSGGDGYEQYF
TRBV6-1,TRBJ1-2,.,CASSESRAEGYTF
TRBV5-8,TRBJ2-3,.,CASSEDGTGGTTDTQYF
TRBV7-2,TRBJ2-7,few,CASSAPQTEISSYEQYF
TRBV9,TRBJ2-3,.,CASSPRTSGTTDTQYF
TRBV5-1,TRBJ2-5,.,CASSLGGTSRETQYF
TRBV5-1,TRBJ2-7,.,CASSLTFLDEQYF
TRBV9,TRBJ2-2,.,CASTPDYTGELFF
TRBV4-1,TRBJ2-2,.,CASSLTNTGELFF
TRBV6-6,TRBJ2-3,.,CASRPDRDTDTQYF
TRBV28,TRBJ2-1,.,CASSPSGGTNEQFF
TRBV29-1,TRBJ1-5,.,CSVDYPRTVYSNQPQHF
TRBV28,TRBJ2-7,.,CASSPLMTGGQGYEQYF
TRBV5-1,TRBJ2-3,.,CASMGQGALRDTQYF
TRBV7-9,TRBJ1-1,.,CASSVPSVANTEAFF
TRBV19,TRBJ1-6,.,CASSMHWGGKDSPLHF
TRBV4-2,TRBJ2-5,.,CASSQDPLAGGQETQYF
TRBV5-6,TRBJ2-2,.,CASSWDRATGELFF
TRBV6-5,TRBJ2-5,.,CASGRGQMKVETQYF
TRBV5-1,TRBJ1-4,.,CASSLAVGGEKLFF
TRBV19,TRBJ2-1,.,CASRGEGDEQFF
TRBV7-2,TRBJ2-1,.,CASSLQAPGLGGNEQFF
TRBV11-2,TRBJ1-6,few,CASSLANSPLHF
TRBV5-4,TRBJ2-5,.,CASSPGQGTGRETQYF
TRBV7-2,TRBJ2-1,few,CASSSGLGDEQFF
TRBV5-5,TRBJ1-1,.,CASSLAPGALETEAFF
TRBV6-1,TRBJ2-3,.,CASRGTGGGDQYF
TRBV11-2,TRBJ2-5,.,CASSRTGAGQETQYF
TRBV21-1,TRBJ1-5,.,CASSSGSGAQHF
TRBV29-1,TRBJ1-1,.,CSVQRGGTEAFF
TRBV6-4,TRBJ1-2,.,CASSLSGAGGYTF
TRBV25-1,TRBJ2-7,.,CASSPVSQGYNYEQYF
TRBV6-5,TRBJ1-5,.,CASGPTDNQPQHF
TRBV9,TRBJ2-3,.,CASSVLAGGPDTQYF
TRBV6-1,TRBJ1-6,few,CATQRADVGGSPLHF
TRBV10-3,TRBJ1-5,.,CAISEYNRGNQPQHF
TRBV30,TRBJ1-2,.,CAWSVGTGERHGYTF
TRBV27,TRBJ1-4,.,CASSTTGGRGEKLFF
TRBV28,TRBJ2-3,.,CASSLWTVYTDTQYF
TRBV5-1,TRBJ2-1,few,CASSLGDNREEQFF
TRBV19,TRBJ2-1,.,CASGQGIYNEQFF
TRBV5-1,TRBJ1-1,.,CASSPLGSVTFEAFF
TRBV27,TRBJ2-2,.,CASSLGTVNTGELFF
TRBV5-4,TRBJ1-1,.,CASSSGQATGTEAFF
TRBV5-4,TRBJ2-3,once,CASSPSGRSGGPSTDTQYF
TRBV29-1,TRBJ2-7,few,CSVSQESYEQYF
TRBV10-3,TRBJ1-2,.,CAITRDTSNYGYTF
TRBV28,TRBJ2-3,.,CASTTSGSTDTQYF
TRBV6-6,TRBJ1-5,once,CASSYGTGIGQPQHF
TRBV5-1,TRBJ2-3,.,CASSQGLAGSTDTQYF
TRBV5-1,TRBJ2-7,.,CASSKTSGGHEQYF
TRBV28,TRBJ2-7,.,CASNRDTPYEQYF
TRBV28,TRBJ2-3,once,CASSGDSGTTDTQYF
TRBV29-1,TRBJ2-7,once,CSVRDSYEQYF
TRBV30,TRBJ2-3,.,CAWKSRGTDTQYF